Here is one T cell receptor beta chain with its context. In its sample, this clonotype was seen many times. There is no known antigen for this receptor. The record has no base qualities; no much larger clone is one base away. Sequencing took place on an Illumina NovaSeq 6000. Using 5'RACE with constant-segment primers, TCRalpha and TCRbeta cDNA libraries were constructed, with sample barcodes and unique molecular identifiers added in the process. Trizol reagent was used to extract RNA from every sample. The libraries were amplified in two PCR steps, and the second step added a second sample barcode and Illumina TruSeq adapters. The libraries were sequenced on an Illumina NovaSeq using 2 x 150 bp paired-end reads. Per the authors' processing: The reads were demultiplexed and collapsed into UMI-guided consensus sequences using migec v1.2.7. With mixcr v2.1.11, UMI consensuses were aligned to TRA and TRB V and J templates and assembled into clonotypes. Expanded or contracted clonotypes were those called significant by both edgeR and NoisET, with noise models trained on biological replicates. For edgeR calls, the thresholds were a false discovery rate-adjusted p below 0.01 and a log2 fold-change of 1. As an exploratory analysis of dynamics, max-normalized trajectories of the 1000 most abundant clonotypes were examined by PCA with hierarchical clustering. The CD4 or CD8 phenotype of responding clones was assigned using the separately sequenced CD4+ and CD8+ repertoires. TCRdb handled the public reads itself, with Q25 trimming in fastp and clone calling in MiXCR, and kept productive beta chains. A single entry per CDR3 protein holds the most common genes and DNA from its merged rows. For this entry, the V and J calls and clone size follow TCRdb and not the study's own pipeline. This sample comprises around 400,000 distinct CDR3 sequences, about 24% of them detected only once. 8.8% of the sample is taken by the ten largest.

Ficoll-Paque density gradient centrifugation was used to isolate PBMCs. The sample belongs to a study of T-cell memory formation after mild COVID-19 (dated by TCRdb to the early 2020s). Some background on the complete study: TCR sequence clusters from the two donors were largely donor specific. In a couple of donors, T-cell clones that expanded and contracted after mild COVID-19 were followed by sequencing TCRalpha and TCRbeta repertoires longitudinally. Two young, previously healthy adult volunteers, one female and one male, were included in the cohort.

From cysteine to phenylalanine, the CDR3 is 15 amino acids long. This entry keeps only the CDR3 DNA: 45 bases, framed from base 1. The germline V gene (reference sequence) sets CDR1 to MNHEY and CDR2 to SMNVEV. For this chain, trimming is 6 bases at the V end and 3 bases at the J end, and the number of junction bases without a gene match is 7. Study-wide findings and limitations: The detection of some responding clones in pre-infection memory suggests that pre-existing cross-reactive memory T cells joined the SARS-CoV-2 response. Contracting CD4+ clones were located mainly in the CM and EM memory subsets, whereas CD8+ clones were found to be enriched in EMRA. The study covered only a couple of mild cases, and larger cohorts including severe cases with pre-infection samples were considered necessary. SARS-CoV-2 specificity of the second-wave clones peaking on day 37 was not confirmed. Clones that contracted from day 15 to 85 showed balanced CD4/CD8 phenotypes, whereas a second wave of clones that expanded from day 15 to 37 leaned towards CD4+.

The chain is made from TRBV27 and TRBJ2-7; 11 nucleotides in the junction match TRBD1. This sequence originates from an adult woman who had mild COVID-19 (a few samples of this study predate the infection). The sample titles of this study are shuffled in the database, so cell type and time point are left out; the donor was told from shared clones. Source material: PBMCs or a T cell subset sorted from them (not recorded which). The CDR3 here reads CASSLGGTGGYEQYF. Here is the DNA: TGTGCCAGCAGCTTAGGGGGGACAGGGGGCTACGAGCAGTACTTC.